This TCR beta chain was identified in a study of T cell responses to AZD1222 COVID-19 vaccine. Germline lookup yields CDR1 SGHRS and CDR2 YFSETQ. This CDR3 spans 15 amino acids. Trimming took 4 bases from V and 9 from J, leaving 17 bases between them. Sequenced by immunoSEQ multiplex PCR; TCRdb stores in-frame clones only, minus some. The sample yields about 100,000 clones, about 87% seen once. Material: peripheral blood, obtained on day 0 of MenACWY control vaccination. The source of this sequence is an adult in good health. The V call is TRBV5-1, the J call TRBJ1-6, with a tentative D call TRBD1 (6 bases). CDR3 coding DNA: TGCGCCAGCAGCATCTACCAGGGGTCTCGTTCACCCCTCCACTTT. Amino acid sequence: CASSIYQGSRSPLHF.